This T cell receptor beta chain stems from a study of T cells in Graves' hyperthyroidism and ophthalmopathy (dated by TCRdb to between 2017 and 2020). Turning to the overall study: Peripheral blood was sampled at the time of initial diagnosis, prior to any treatment. To identify TCR V-J signatures that set the groups apart, the researchers used a discovery cohort of roughly 100 patients, made up of 40 to 45 with Graves' ophthalmopathy and about 60 with stable Graves' hyperthyroidism. Prospective prediction of ophthalmopathy was tested in an independent validation cohort consisting of some 18 hyperthyroidism patients and around 17 patients who later progressed to ophthalmopathy. Once sampling was done, hyperthyroidism patients were given methimazole at a starting dose of 30 mg daily, whereas ophthalmopathy patients were given high-dose intravenous methylprednisolone. For training and testing, the approximately 97 patients in the discovery cohort were randomly divided in a 7:3 ratio. Thyroid tissue and blood T-cell repertoires from over 5 Graves' hyperthyroidism patients were also compared in the study. The paper reports TCR Vbeta CDR3 sequencing of approximately 140 peripheral blood samples: some 44 ophthalmopathy, some 80 hyperthyroidism and 17 progressor patients. Overall study outcomes, separate from this receptor: Sample size was not statistically predetermined, and blinding of investigators to group allocation was not performed. In cross-validation, a model built on a 13 V-J signature told ophthalmopathy apart from stable hyperthyroidism with approximately 90% sensitivity and around 81% specificity, and in testing the same model reached 80%/75%. Most expanded thyroid clonotypes (frequency above 0.001) were also detected in blood, a finding suggesting that blood repertoires may reflect thyroid immune responses. During validation, the model predicted progression to ophthalmopathy a median of approximately 6.5 months ahead of onset, with almost 71% sensitivity and 72.22% specificity.

Amplification of TCR beta CDR3 regions was carried out from RNA transcripts. The first round of RT-PCR for the TCR CDR3 was performed with the HTBI primer set and the Qiagen OneStep RT-PCR kit. The libraries were constructed in a second round of multiplex PCR and then size-selected and purified. Paired-end sequencing of the libraries was performed with 100 bp reads on an Illumina HiSeq2000. The study's own analysis went as follows. SOAPnuke was used to process the raw data, throwing out any read that contained adapters or uncalled bases, had a mean Phred below 15, or lacked an exact constant-primer or identifier match. High-quality paired reads were merged using COPE v1.2.5, and each unique nucleotide sequence was defined as a clonotype. MiTCR v1.1 was used to align clonotypes to the IMGT TRBV, TRBD and TRBJ reference segments. Analysis was restricted to V-J combinations with a frequency above 0.0001, which covered over 98% of repertoires. A TCS score was defined as the ratio of F50 (clonal expansion) to E x V (chaos), with BLOSUM62-based TCRdist applied between CDR3 peptides within each V-J. Welch's t-statistics and random forest reduced 500 to 550 V-J features to 10 to 15, which were used in a naive Bayes classifier (R e1071). The public reads were reanalyzed by TCRdb: fastp trimming at Q25, MiXCR alignment, in-frame beta chains only. Identical CDR3 protein sequences are pooled into one entry, listed with their most common genes and DNA. What appears here as the V and J calls and clone size reflects TCRdb's work, not the paper's. Recorded for this sample are under 300,000 distinct CDR3 sequences; less than 30% of them occurred a single time. The ten biggest clones cover 20% to 30% of the sample.

Including the terminal cysteine and phenylalanine, the CDR3 comprises 13 residues. Only the CDR3 part of the read is kept: 39 bases, read in frame from the first base. CDR1 and CDR2, per the germline V gene, are MNHEY and SVGAGI. This clonotype has a count of ten or more. The antigen this receptor binds is unknown. An end of the junction differs from the germline gene, which may be a read error. Hyperthyroidism patients were newly diagnosed, with disease duration under 2 months, and aged 18 to 65 years. Any patient with an uncontrolled infection, another autoimmune disease, pregnancy or lactation was excluded. Diagnoses were based on clinical symptoms, serum thyroxine and TRAb, thyroid ultrasound and orbital computed tomography. Blood from progressor patients was collected at the time of first diagnosis with hyperthyroidism, before any ophthalmopathy symptoms had appeared. PBMCs were separated from approximately 10 ml of fresh peripheral blood using Ficoll-Paque density gradient centrifugation. Patients classed as progressors first received a Graves' hyperthyroidism diagnosis and then went on to develop ophthalmopathy during follow-up. Total RNA was extracted using Trizol reagent, and RNA quality was assessed on an Agilent 2100 Bioanalyzer.

The TCR was taken from a man aged 40-55 years with Graves' hyperthyroidism that later progressed to Graves' ophthalmopathy. Material: blood. The rearrangement joined TRBV6-5 to TRBJ2-7; no D segment can be confidently identified. The DNA sequence is given as TGTGCCGGCAGTTTGGGCATCTCCTACGAGCAGTACTTC. Translated, it reads CAGSLGISYEQYF.